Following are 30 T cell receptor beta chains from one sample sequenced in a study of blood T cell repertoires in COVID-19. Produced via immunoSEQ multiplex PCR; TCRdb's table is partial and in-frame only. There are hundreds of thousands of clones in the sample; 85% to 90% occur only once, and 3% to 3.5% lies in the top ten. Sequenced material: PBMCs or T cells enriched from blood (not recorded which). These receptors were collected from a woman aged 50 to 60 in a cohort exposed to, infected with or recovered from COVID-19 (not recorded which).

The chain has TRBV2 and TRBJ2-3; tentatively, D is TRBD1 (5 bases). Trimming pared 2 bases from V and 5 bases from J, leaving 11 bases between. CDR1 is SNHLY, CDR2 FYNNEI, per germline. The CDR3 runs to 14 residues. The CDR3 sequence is CASSERQTRDTQYF. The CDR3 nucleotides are TGTGCCAGCAGTGAAAGACAGACGAGAGATACGCAGTATTTT.

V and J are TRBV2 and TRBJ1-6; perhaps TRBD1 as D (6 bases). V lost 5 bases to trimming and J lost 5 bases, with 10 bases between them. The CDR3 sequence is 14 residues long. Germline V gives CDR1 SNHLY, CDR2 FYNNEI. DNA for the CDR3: TGTGCCAGCAGTACACAGGGTCATAATTCACCCCTCCACTTT. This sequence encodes CASSTQGHNSPLHF.

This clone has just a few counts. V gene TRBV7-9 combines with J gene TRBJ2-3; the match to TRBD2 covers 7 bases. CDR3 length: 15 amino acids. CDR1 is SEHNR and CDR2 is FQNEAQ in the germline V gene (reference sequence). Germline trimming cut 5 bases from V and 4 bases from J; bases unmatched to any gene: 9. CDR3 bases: TGTGCCAGCAGCACCCGGGACTACAACTCAGATACGCAGTATTTT. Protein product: CASSTRDYNSDTQYF.

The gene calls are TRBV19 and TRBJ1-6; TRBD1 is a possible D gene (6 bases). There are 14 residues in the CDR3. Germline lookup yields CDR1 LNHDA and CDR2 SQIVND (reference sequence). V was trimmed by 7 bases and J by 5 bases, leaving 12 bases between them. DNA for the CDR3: TGTGCCAGTAAGCAGGACAGAGATAATTCACCCCTCCACTTT. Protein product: CASKQDRDNSPLHF.

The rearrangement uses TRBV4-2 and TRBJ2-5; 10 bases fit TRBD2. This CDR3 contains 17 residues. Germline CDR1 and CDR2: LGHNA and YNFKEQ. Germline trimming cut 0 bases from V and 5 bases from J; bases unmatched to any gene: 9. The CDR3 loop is CASSQDFAASGGETQYF. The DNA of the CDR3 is TGTGCCAGCAGCCAAGATTTTGCGGCTAGCGGGGGCGAGACCCAGTACTTC.

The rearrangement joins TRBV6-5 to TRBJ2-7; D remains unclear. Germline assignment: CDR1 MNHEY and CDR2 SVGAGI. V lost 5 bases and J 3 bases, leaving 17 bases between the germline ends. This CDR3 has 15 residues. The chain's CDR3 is CASSTTTDVFYEQYF. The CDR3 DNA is TGTGCCAGCAGTACAACTACGGATGTCTTCTACGAGCAGTACTTC.

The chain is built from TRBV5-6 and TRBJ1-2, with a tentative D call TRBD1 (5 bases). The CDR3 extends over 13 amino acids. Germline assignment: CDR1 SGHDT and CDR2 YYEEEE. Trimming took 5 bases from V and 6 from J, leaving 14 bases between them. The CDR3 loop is CASSVVGEHGYTF. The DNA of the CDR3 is TGTGCCAGCAGTGTGGTAGGGGAACATGGCTACACCTTC.

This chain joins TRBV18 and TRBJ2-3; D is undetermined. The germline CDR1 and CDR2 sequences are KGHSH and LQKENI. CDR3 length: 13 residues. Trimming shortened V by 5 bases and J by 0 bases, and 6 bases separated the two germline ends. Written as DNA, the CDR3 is TGTGCCAGCTCAGTTACTAGCACAGATACGCAGTATTTT. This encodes CASSVTSTDTQYF.

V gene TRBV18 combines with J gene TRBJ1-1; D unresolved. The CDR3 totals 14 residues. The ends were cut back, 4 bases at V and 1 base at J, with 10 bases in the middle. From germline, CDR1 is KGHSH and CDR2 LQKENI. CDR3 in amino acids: CASSLTDSNTEAFF. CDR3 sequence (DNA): TGTGCCAGCTCACTCACCGACTCGAACACTGAAGCTTTCTTT.

The CDR3 protein is CASSEATALYGYTF. CDR3 coding DNA: TGTGCCAGCAGTGAAGCGACAGCGCTTTATGGCTACACCTTC. V usage is TRBV2 and J usage is TRBJ1-2; tentatively, D is TRBD1 (5 bases). The CDR3 loop spans 14 amino acids. Trimming took off 0 bases at V and 5 bases at J, with 10 bases between the two ends. Germline V gives CDR1 SNHLY, CDR2 FYNNEI.

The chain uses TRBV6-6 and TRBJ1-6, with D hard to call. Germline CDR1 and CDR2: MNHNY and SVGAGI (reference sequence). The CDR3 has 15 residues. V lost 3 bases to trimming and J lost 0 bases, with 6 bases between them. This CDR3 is CASSYLSSYNSPLHF. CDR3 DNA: TGTGCCAGCAGTTATCTAAGCTCCTATAATTCACCCCTCCACTTT.

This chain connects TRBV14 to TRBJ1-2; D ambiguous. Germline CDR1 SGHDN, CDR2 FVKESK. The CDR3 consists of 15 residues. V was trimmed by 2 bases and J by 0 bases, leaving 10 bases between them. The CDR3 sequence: CASSQWSGPNYGYTF. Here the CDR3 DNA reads TGTGCCAGCAGCCAATGGTCCGGTCCTAACTATGGCTACACCTTC.

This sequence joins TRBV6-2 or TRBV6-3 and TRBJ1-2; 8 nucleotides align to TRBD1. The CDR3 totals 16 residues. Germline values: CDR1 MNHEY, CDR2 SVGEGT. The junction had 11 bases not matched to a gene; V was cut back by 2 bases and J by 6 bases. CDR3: CASSYGQGRGINGYTF. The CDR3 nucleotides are TGTGCCAGCAGTTACGGACAGGGTCGCGGCATTAATGGCTACACCTTC.

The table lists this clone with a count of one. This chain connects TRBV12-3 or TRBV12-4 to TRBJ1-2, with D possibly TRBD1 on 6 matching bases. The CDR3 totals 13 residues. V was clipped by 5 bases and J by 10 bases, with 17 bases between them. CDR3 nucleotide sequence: TGTGCCAGCAGTAGCGCGTGGACAGCCGCCTACACCTTC. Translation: CASSSAWTAAYTF.

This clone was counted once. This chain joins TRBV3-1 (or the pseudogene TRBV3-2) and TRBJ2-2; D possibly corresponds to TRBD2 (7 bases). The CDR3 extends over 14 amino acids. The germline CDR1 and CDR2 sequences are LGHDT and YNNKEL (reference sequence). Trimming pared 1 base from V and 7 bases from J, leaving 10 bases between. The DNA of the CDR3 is TGTGCCAGCAGCCAAGCGGGGGGCGTCGGGGAGCTGTTTTTT. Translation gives CASSQAGGVGELFF.

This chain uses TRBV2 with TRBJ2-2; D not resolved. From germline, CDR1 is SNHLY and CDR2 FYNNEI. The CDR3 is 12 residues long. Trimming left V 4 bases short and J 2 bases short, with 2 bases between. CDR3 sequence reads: CASSANTGELFF. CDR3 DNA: TGTGCCAGCAGTGCTAACACCGGGGAGCTGTTTTTT.

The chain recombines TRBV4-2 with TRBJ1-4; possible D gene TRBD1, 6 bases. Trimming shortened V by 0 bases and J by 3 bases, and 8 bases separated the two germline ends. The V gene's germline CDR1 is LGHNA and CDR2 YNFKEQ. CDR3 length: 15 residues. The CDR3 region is CASSQDRTANEKLFF. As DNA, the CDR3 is TGTGCCAGCAGCCAAGATAGGACAGCTAATGAAAAACTGTTTTTT.

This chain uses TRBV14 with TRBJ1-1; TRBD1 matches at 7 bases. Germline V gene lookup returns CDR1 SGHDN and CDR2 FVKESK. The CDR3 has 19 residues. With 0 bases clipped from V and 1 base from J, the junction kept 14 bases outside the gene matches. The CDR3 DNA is TGTGCCAGCAGCCAAGAACGTGGGTGGGGACAGCCCGGGAACACTGAAGCTTTCTTT. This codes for CASSQERGWGQPGNTEAFF.

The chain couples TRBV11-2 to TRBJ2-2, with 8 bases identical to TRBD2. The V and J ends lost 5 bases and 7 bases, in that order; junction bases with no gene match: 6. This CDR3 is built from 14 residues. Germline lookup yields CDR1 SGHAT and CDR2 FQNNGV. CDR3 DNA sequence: TGTGCCAGCAGCCCCGGACTAGCCGGCGGGGAGCTGTTTTTT. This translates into CASSPGLAGGELFF.

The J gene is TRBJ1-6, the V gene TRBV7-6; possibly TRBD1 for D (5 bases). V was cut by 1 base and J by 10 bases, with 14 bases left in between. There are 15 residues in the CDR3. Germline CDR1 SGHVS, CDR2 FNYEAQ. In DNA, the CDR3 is TGTGCCAGCAGCTTAGAGCGGGCAGGGCAATCACCCCTCCACTTT. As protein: CASSLERAGQSPLHF. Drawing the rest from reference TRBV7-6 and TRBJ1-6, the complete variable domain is GAGVSQSPRYKVTKRGQDVALRCDPISGHVSLYWYRQALGQGPEFLTYFNYEAQQDKSGLPNDRFSAERPEGSISTLTIQRTEQRDSAMYRCASSLERAGQSPLHFGNGTRLTVT.

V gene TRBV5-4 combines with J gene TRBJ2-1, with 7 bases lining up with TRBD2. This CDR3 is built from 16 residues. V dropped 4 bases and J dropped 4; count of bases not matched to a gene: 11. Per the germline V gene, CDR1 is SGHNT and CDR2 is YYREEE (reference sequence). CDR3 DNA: TGTGCCAGCAGCCCTACCAGCGGGGTCTCATACAATGAGCAGTTCTTC. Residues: CASSPTSGVSYNEQFF. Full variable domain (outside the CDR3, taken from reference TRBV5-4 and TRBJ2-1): ETGVTQSPTHLIKTRGQQVTLRCSSQSGHNTVSWYQQALGQGPQFIFQYYREEENGRGNFPPRFSGLQFPNYSSELNVNALELDDSALYLCASSPTSGVSYNEQFFGPGTRLTVL.

The DNA for the CDR3 is TGTGCCAGCAGTGAGGATGCACAGTCCTCCGCCTATGGCTACACCTTC. This sequence encodes CASSEDAQSSAYGYTF. The chain recombines TRBV25-1 with TRBJ1-2; no clear D. The CDR3 is 16 residues long. Trimming removed 3 bases at V and 4 bases at J, with 18 bases between. Looked up from germline, CDR1 is MGHDK and CDR2 is SYGVNS.

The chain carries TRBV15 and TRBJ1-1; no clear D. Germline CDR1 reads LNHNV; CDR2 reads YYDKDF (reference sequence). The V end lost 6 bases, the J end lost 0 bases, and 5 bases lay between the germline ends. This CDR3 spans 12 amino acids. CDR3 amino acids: CATRHLNTEAFF. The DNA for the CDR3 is TGTGCCACCAGACACCTGAACACTGAAGCTTTCTTT. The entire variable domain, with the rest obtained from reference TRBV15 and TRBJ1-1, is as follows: DAMVIQNPRYQVTQFGKPVTLSCSQTLNHNVMYWYQQKSSQAPKLLFHYYDKDFNNEADTPDNFQSRRPNTSFCFLDIRSPGLGDTAMYLCATRHLNTEAFFGQGTRLTVV.

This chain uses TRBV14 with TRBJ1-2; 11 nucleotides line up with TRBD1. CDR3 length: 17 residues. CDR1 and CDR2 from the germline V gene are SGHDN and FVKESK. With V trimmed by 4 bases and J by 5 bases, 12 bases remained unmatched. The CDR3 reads CASSPLRTGGAVYGYTF. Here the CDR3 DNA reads TGTGCCAGCAGCCCCCTGAGGACAGGGGGCGCAGTGTATGGCTACACCTTC.

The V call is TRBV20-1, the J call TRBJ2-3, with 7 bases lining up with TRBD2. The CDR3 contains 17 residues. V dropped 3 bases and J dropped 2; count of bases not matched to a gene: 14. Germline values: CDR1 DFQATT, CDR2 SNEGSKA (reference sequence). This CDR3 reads CSASRIIGRGFTDTQYF. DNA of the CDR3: TGCAGTGCTAGTAGGATTATTGGGCGGGGGTTCACAGATACGCAGTATTTT.

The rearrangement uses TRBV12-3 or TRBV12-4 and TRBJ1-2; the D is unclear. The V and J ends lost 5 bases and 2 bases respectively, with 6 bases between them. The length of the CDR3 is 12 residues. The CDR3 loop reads CASSPFNYGYTF. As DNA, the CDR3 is TGTGCCAGCAGTCCTTTCAACTATGGCTACACCTTC.

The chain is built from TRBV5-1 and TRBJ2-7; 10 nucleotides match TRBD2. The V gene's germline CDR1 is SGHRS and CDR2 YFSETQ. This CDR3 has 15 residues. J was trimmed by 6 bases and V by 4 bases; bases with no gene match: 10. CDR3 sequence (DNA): TGCGCCAGCAGCAGGGAGCGGGGGGGCCTCCCCGAGCAGTACTTC. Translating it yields CASSRERGGLPEQYF.

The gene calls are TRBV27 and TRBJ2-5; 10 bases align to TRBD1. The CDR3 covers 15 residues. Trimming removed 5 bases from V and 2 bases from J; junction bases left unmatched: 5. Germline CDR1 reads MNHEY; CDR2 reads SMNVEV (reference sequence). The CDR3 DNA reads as TGTGCCAGCAGTCTCGGACAGGGGGTGCAAGAGACCCAGTACTTC. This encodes CASSLGQGVQETQYF.

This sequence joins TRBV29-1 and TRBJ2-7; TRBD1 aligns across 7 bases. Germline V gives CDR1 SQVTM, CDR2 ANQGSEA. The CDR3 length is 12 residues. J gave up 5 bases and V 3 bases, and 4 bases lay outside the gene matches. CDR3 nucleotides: TGCAGCGTTGAGACAGGGAACCACGAGCAGTACTTC. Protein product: CSVETGNHEQYF.

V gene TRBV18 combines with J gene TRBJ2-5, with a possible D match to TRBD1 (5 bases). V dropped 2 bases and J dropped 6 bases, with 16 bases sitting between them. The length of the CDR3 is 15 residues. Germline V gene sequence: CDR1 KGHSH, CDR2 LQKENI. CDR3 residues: CASSPMTVTGKTQYF. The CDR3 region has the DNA TGTGCCAGCTCACCAATGACAGTTACTGGGAAGACCCAGTACTTC. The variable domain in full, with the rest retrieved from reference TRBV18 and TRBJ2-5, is NAGVMQNPRHLVRRRGQEARLRCSPMKGHSHVYWYRQLPEEGLKFMVYLQKENIIDESGMPKERFSAEFPKEGPSILRIQQVVRGDSAAYFCASSPMTVTGKTQYFGPGTRLLVL.